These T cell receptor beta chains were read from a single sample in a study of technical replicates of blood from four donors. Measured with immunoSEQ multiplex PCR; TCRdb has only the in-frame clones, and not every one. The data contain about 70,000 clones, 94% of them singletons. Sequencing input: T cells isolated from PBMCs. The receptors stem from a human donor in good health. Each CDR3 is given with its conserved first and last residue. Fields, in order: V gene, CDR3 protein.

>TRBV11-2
CASTGAGYEQYF
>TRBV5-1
CASSLDGQGYEQFF
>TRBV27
CASSLSPTSGRTDTQYF
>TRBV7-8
CARNRRDRGRGEAFF
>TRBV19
CASRTRDRWETQYF
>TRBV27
CASSFTSGSKETQYF
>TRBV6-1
CASSERTGNQPQHF
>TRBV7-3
CASSLDRNTEAFF
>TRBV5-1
CASSLVGTSRRPFYNEQFF
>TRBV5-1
CASSLESVAGGPYEQYF
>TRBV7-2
CASSSWTGSYEQYF
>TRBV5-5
CASSLDWLAYEQYF
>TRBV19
CASSSGQTATNEKLFF
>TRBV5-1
CASSTDRVLAGPPSYNEQFF
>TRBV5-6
CASSLDTNTGELFF
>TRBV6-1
CASSEVNSYEQYF
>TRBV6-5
CASRGPYEQYF
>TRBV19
CASNPAWVAEEIDTQYF
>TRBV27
CASRETGQGDGYTF
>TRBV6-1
CASRPYREGSYEQYF
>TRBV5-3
CARSLSLLAGGQTYEQYF
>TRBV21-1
CASSKAASTDTQYF
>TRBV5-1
CASRTLSGDTEAFF
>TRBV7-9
CASSSSNRGPQGYTF
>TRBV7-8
CASSLGQNTEAFF
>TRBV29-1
CSLLQRTGAETQYF
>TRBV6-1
CASSSRGESNYGYTF
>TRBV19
CASSGRGVQPQHF
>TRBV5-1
CASSFPRGANVLTF
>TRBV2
CASSVGLAGVWSYEQYF
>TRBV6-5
CASSFFLNTGELFF
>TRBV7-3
CASSLTAGLGTGELFF
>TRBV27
CASSLDGGNEQFF